One sample yielded the 12 T cell receptor beta chains listed below, sequenced in a study of T cell repertoires in cytomegalovirus infection. TCRdb itself ran the reads through MiXCR, one entry per CDR3 protein. The table has under 300,000 distinct CDR3 sequences, over 15% seen once. Sequenced input: CD8+ T cells from PBMCs. The source of these receptors is a human donor in good health (CMV status not recorded). Some clones in this sample may be carry-over from other donors' samples.

This clonotype has only a few counts. The chain uses TRBV7-6 and TRBJ2-2; D might be TRBD1 (6 bases). The germline V gene encodes CDR1 SGHVS and CDR2 FNYEAQ. Trimming removed 0 bases at V and 6 bases at J, with 14 bases between. This CDR3 region has 16 residues. The CDR3 reads CASSLAPNRVAGELFF. CDR3 DNA sequence: TGTGCCAGCAGCTTAGCGCCTAACAGGGTGGCCGGGGAGCTGTTTTTT.

The sample holds many counts of this clonotype. The V call is TRBV7-2, the J call TRBJ1-5; D unresolved. V was cut by 1 base and J by 0 bases, with 10 bases left in between. Germline assignment: CDR1 SGHTA and CDR2 FQGNSA. CDR3 length equals 16 residues. This CDR3 reads CASSLVSASSNQPQHF. The CDR3 bases are TGTGCCAGCAGCTTAGTTTCGGCATCTAGCAATCAGCCCCAGCATTTT.

This clonotype occurred a few times. The chain links TRBV7-9 to TRBJ1-1; no definite D call. V lost 5 bases and J 5 bases, leaving 9 bases between the germline ends. Germline CDR1 is SEHNR and CDR2 is FQNEAQ (reference sequence). This CDR3 comprises 12 residues. CDR3: CASSPSPTEAFF. For the CDR3, the DNA is TGTGCCAGCAGCCCCTCCCCTACTGAAGCTTTCTTT.

This clonotype appeared many times. The chain employs TRBV11-2 and TRBJ2-7, with D tentatively TRBD1 (6 bases). Deletions cut 5 bases from V and 4 bases from J, with 15 bases between. Germline lookup yields CDR1 SGHAT and CDR2 FQNNGV. The CDR3 is 14 amino acids. DNA of the CDR3: TGTGCCAGCAGCCCCACAGGGAAATTTTACGAGCAGTACTTC. It specifies CASSPTGKFYEQYF.

At least ten counts were recorded for this clonotype. The chain is built from TRBV7-9 and TRBJ2-7; the match to TRBD1 covers 7 bases. Germline V gene sequence: CDR1 SEHNR, CDR2 FQNEAQ (reference sequence). Germline trimming cut 5 bases from V and 6 bases from J; bases unmatched to any gene: 10. This CDR3 is built from 14 residues. CDR3 loop: CASSGETGWGEQYF. CDR3 in DNA: TGTGCCAGCAGCGGAGAGACAGGGTGGGGCGAGCAGTACTTC.

The chain has TRBV5-6 and TRBJ1-1, with D possibly matching TRBD1 (5 bases). The CDR3 consists of 14 residues. Trimming shortened V by 6 bases and J by 4 bases, and 16 bases separated the two germline ends. Per the germline V gene, CDR1 is SGHDT and CDR2 is YYEEEE. The CDR3 protein is CASNHQGGVTEAFF. As DNA, the CDR3 is TGTGCCAGCAATCACCAGGGTGGTGTCACTGAAGCTTTCTTT.

The chain has TRBV28 and TRBJ1-4, with D tentatively TRBD1 (6 bases). The V gene's germline CDR1 is MDHEN and CDR2 SYDVKM. The CDR3 runs to 13 residues. Trimming left V 4 bases short and J 7 bases short, with 10 bases between. The CDR3 protein is CASSSGTPEKLFF. Here the CDR3 DNA reads TGTGCCAGCAGTTCTGGGACACCTGAAAAACTGTTTTTT.

This clonotype showed up just a few times. The chain combines TRBV2 with TRBJ1-1, with a possible D match to TRBD1 (5 bases). Germline CDR1 reads SNHLY; CDR2 reads FYNNEI. Trimming left V 4 bases short and J 4 bases short, with 13 bases between. The CDR3 totals 14 residues. The CDR3 region has the DNA TGTGCCAGCAGTGTACAGGCGCTGGCCACTGAAGCTTTCTTT. Protein: CASSVQALATEAFF.

The chain joins TRBV7-8 to TRBJ2-1, with 9 nucleotides matching TRBD2. Trimming removed 5 bases from V and 16 bases from J; junction bases left unmatched: 12. Germline V gene sequence: CDR1 SGHVS, CDR2 FQNEAQ. The CDR3 totals 13 residues. The CDR3 spells CASSPLAGGSPFF. The CDR3 nucleotides are TGTGCCAGCAGCCCCCTGGCGGGGGGGTCCCCATTCTTC.

This clonotype was seen repeatedly, ten times or more. One junction end disagrees with the germline gene, perhaps due to a read error. The chain is built from TRBV7-6 and TRBJ2-1; a weak D match, TRBD2 (5 bases). This CDR3 contains 13 residues. Germline assignment: CDR1 SGHVS and CDR2 FNYEAQ. DNA for the CDR3: TGTGCCAGCAGCTTTGATAGCGCATACCCCAGAGTCTTC. Residues: CASSFDSAYPRVF.

Only a few counts were recorded for this clonotype. CDR3 region: CAISESAGSGGTYEQYF. DNA of the CDR3: TGTGCCATCAGTGAGTCAGCGGGGAGCGGGGGGACCTACGAGCAGTACTTC. The genes are TRBV10-3 and TRBJ2-7; 9 bases match TRBD2. Per germline, CDR1 ENHRY and CDR2 SYGVKD. There are 17 residues in the CDR3. V dropped 0 bases and J dropped 2; count of bases not matched to a gene: 8.

This clonotype appeared a few times. J is TRBJ2-6 and V is TRBV27; 8 bases line up with TRBD1. Germline-derived CDR1 and CDR2 are MNHEY and SMNVEV (reference sequence). Trimming cost V 2 bases and J 0 bases; bases outside gene matches: 6. The CDR3 extends over 18 amino acids. CDR3 coding DNA: TGTGCCAGCAGTTTACTCCGGACAGGGTTCTCTGGGGCCAACGTCCTGACTTTC. Translating gives CASSLLRTGFSGANVLTF.